This TCR beta chain was retrieved from a study of cytomegalovirus exposure and HLA in healthy donors (dated by TCRdb to about 2017). For the study in its entirety: An earlier analysis of roughly 500 of the donors reported 276 Gb of sequence data and about 100 million unique TCR beta sequences from 150 million to 200 million T cells. The number of donors typed differed by locus, with about 629-640 for A, B, C, DRB1 and DQB1, roughly 520 for DQA1, 600 to 610 for DPA1, and 450 to 480 for DPB1. Because of strong linkage in the cohort, roughly 5 DR-DQ haplotypes were treated as single units for association and clustering. A later genetic analysis took genome-wide SNP genotypes for about 60% of the roughly 670 donors and used that subset as a discovery cohort. The study aimed to test whether cataloging public T cell receptors could reveal signatures of past pathogen exposure. All discovery cohort repertoires had been generated on a single sequencing platform. Besides the first cohort of about 730 subjects, a separate validation cohort made up of 120 or so different subjects was used. Among the roughly 410 genotyped donors, approximately 76% belonged to the genetic ancestry cluster associated with self-reported Caucasian donors. An earlier analysis of some 600 of the donors applied high-throughput TCR beta sequencing to assess whether each TCR beta V gene segment acted as functional or pseudogenic. Both class I and class II loci were covered by HLA typing, at four-digit resolution. An early release covering 550 to 650 HLA-typed donors comprised roughly 300 gigabases of sequencing data and 85 million or so unique TCR sequences. On average, about 200,000 unique TCR beta nucleotide sequences were sequenced per donor among roughly 430 genotyped donors of the cohort, with around 19% of those sequences being non-productive. To study patterns of TCR occurrence, a later analysis re-analyzed previously published TCR beta repertoires from several hundred donors and added high-resolution HLA genotyping. Rather than using new phenotypic data, the later analysis identified candidate immune exposures from TCR beta sequences and from how often those sequences occurred across donors. Donor age, sex, ethnicity and CMV serostatus were compiled together with the repertoire data. The study used immunosequencing to profile the T cell repertoires of approximately 640 subjects and linked those repertoires to cytomegalovirus serostatus. To predict cytomegalovirus infection status, the study combined high-throughput TCR immunosequencing, statistical association of individual TCRs with disease status, and machine learning. Broader findings and caveats from the paper: The authors suggested that the approach could potentially be extended to other disease states and immunological phenotypes. The study gave a list of around 170 TCR beta chains associated with cytomegalovirus. Correlated functional status among segregating V segments might be attributable to linkage disequilibrium, but an unknown experimental factor could not be ruled out. Some IMGT-functional V segments, including TRBV6-2 and TRBV6-3, could not be distinguished by the 87-base-pair reads and were therefore excluded. The cohort was sequenced for TCR beta chains only, and without alpha or paired-chain data the features that could be detected were limited. The only immune exposure information available for the cohort was CMV serostatus. In a later analysis, HLA-associated TCR beta chains showed more clonal expansion and lower generation probabilities than non-associated chains that were equally common. In a later analysis, most CMV-associated TCR beta chains were found to appear HLA-restricted, with HLA associations seemingly driven largely by CMV exposure. A later analysis found that TCR association rates varied across HLA loci, with DRB1 alleles showing the most associated TCRs and HLA-C alleles the fewest. In a later analysis, several top co-occurrence clusters were reported to appear linked to parvovirus B19, influenza, CMV and Epstein-Barr virus. Assigning TCR associations to individual alleles was difficult when HLA alleles, especially DR and DQ, strongly co-occurred. According to a later genetic analysis, donors in an Asian-associated ancestry cluster had fewer N-insertions in productive TCRs than the approximately 650-donor mean. A cluster of highly shared sequence variants was judged likely to represent a technical artifact of the sequencing pipeline. A further reported finding was that TCR beta sequences accurately predicted the HLA-A and HLA-B alleles for most subjects in the first cohort. Across donors, most TCR sequences were observed very rarely, whereas some public TCRs were present in many individuals. The classifier was reported to diagnose cytomegalovirus status with high specificity and sensitivity in both the original cohort and the validation cohort. An association between a missense DCLRE1C variant and V-gene and J-gene trimming of TCR beta chains was found in a later genetic analysis and replicated in an independent cohort. Because some donors lacked HLA typing at each locus, the association tests relied only on the typed subset. In an earlier analysis of 587 of the donors, most TCR beta V segments appeared in productive rearrangements about 87% or about 30% of the time, broadly matching IMGT annotations. The earlier analysis of 587 of the donors excluded over 15 rarely observed V segments, including chromosome 9 orphons, because counts were too low. In vitro tests confirmed that three of the cytomegalovirus-associated TCR beta chains recognize cytomegalovirus antigens. The presence/absence analyses assumed that sequencing depth was roughly uniform across donors, and that assumption may not be true. A later analysis associated 15,000 to 20,000 TCR beta sequences with specific HLA alleles at a false discovery rate of 0.05.

The cohort consisted of 600 to 750 healthy bone marrow donors. At the time of sampling, every cohort member was nominally healthy, though immune exposures that went unrecorded were likely present. The donor was CMV seropositive and was included in the group of 300 or so seropositive cohort members. A peripheral blood sample was collected from each donor, and TCR beta sequencing was performed on peripheral blood mononuclear cells. Genomic DNA extraction from the blood cell samples was performed with the Qiagen DNeasy Blood Extraction Kit. In the case of this clone: Its antigen specificity is not known. No much larger clone is present one base from it, and per-base qualities are unavailable.

The CDR3 contains 13 residues, cysteine and phenylalanine counted. The DNA shown is the 39-base CDR3, in frame from base 1. At the junction V is shortened by 5 bases and J by 4 bases, with 12 bases in between. CDR1 MNHEY and CDR2 SMNVEV were looked up in the germline V gene (reference sequence). The library relied on the immunoSEQ multiplex PCR assay. The multiplex PCR relied on a mix of 60 forward primers for TCR Vbeta segments and 13 reverse primers for TCR Jbeta segments. The CDR3 region of rearranged TCR beta genes was amplified from genomic DNA by a multiplex PCR assay. Amplified TCR beta libraries were sequenced as 87-base-pair reads on the Illumina HiSeq System. Concerning the study's data processing: A later analysis tallied 80 million to 95 million unique TCR beta chains across the 600 to 700 repertoires, and about 10 million of those chains were shared by two or more donors. To remove PCR and sequencing errors, raw reads were error-corrected and collapsed into unique sequences using a nearest-neighbor algorithm that merged closely related sequences. CDR3 sequences were aligned to IMGT reference sequences to assign V, D and J gene segments. For a sequence to be retained, a match of at least six nucleotides was required to both a V gene segment and a J gene segment. Rearrangements were classified as productive when the CDR3 lacked stop codons and remained in frame with V and J, and all other rearrangements were classified as non-productive. CDR3 was defined by IMGT convention, running from the second conserved V-encoded cysteine to the conserved J-encoded phenylalanine. In an earlier analysis of roughly 610 of the donors, sequences lacking an unambiguous match to a single V gene segment were excluded. An earlier analysis of a few hundred of the donors classified V segments as functional when productive rearrangements were above 56.7% and as segregating when the standard deviation between donors was above 5%. To diagnose cytomegalovirus status from the catalog of TCR beta chain sequences, a statistical classification framework was built. In a later analysis, V and J genes were assigned by comparing TCR nucleotide sequences against IMGT/GENE-DB human TR gene sequences. The TCRdist pipeline was used in a later analysis to assign CDR3 sequences and most-parsimonious VDJ recombination scenarios. A later analysis defined each TCR beta chain by its CDR3 amino acid sequence plus V-gene family, and excluded reads lacking a unique V-gene family. A later analysis removed 600 or so highly shared, low-generation-probability nucleotide sequences to deal with suspected cross-contamination and a sequencing artifact. For each public chain, a later analysis derived a clonal expansion index from normalized ranks of inferred template counts within each repertoire. In a later analysis, generation probabilities were computed with a VDJ recombination model fitted to out-of-frame rearrangements, and the resulting probabilities were checked against IGoR. In a later analysis, TCR-TCR, TCR-HLA and TCR-CMV co-occurrence was scored with hypergeometric tests, and a repertoire-size bias correction was applied to TCR pairs. A later analysis estimated false discovery rates by permuting HLA or CMV assignments 20 times. In a later analysis, co-occurring TCRs were grouped using DBSCAN, with TCRdist sequence similarity added in when clustering inside HLA-allele-positive subsets. Repertoires with fewer than 30,000 or more than 120,000 public chains were left out of co-occurrence clustering, as were five repertoires with anomalous nucleotide sharing. As stored in TCRdb, this immuneACCESS dataset retains in-frame rearrangements with V and J assigned. A fraction of the clones does not appear; measured against another copy, unresolved V genes explain less than half of the discrepancy, and the remainder lacks a known reason. The V and J calls and clone size were taken over from that table, and D and trimming were inferred from the DNA. The table for this sample lists 150,000 or so clones; about 80% of them were counted only once. Roughly 13% of the sample is held by the ten biggest clonotypes.

This clonotype originated in a young man in good health and CMV-seropositive. Recombination connected TRBV27 to TRBJ2-7; possibly the D gene is TRBD1, per 7 matching bases. The sample comprised PBMCs. The DNA sequence reads TGTGCCAGCAGTCCCCAGGGGGGTTACGAGCAGTACTTC. This codes for CASSPQGGYEQYF.